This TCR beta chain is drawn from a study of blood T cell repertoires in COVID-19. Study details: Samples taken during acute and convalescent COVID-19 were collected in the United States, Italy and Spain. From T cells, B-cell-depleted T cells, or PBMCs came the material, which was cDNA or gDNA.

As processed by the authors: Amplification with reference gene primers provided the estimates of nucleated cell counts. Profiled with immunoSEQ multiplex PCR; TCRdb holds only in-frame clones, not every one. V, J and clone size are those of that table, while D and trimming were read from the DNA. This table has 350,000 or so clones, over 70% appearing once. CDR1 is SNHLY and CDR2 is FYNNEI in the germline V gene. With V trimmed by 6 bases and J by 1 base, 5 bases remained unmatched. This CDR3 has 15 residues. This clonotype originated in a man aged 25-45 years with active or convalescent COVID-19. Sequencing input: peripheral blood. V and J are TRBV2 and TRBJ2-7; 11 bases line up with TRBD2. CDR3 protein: CASRASGRISYEQYF. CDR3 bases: TGTGCCAGCAGGGCTAGCGGGAGGATTTCCTACGAGCAGTACTTC.